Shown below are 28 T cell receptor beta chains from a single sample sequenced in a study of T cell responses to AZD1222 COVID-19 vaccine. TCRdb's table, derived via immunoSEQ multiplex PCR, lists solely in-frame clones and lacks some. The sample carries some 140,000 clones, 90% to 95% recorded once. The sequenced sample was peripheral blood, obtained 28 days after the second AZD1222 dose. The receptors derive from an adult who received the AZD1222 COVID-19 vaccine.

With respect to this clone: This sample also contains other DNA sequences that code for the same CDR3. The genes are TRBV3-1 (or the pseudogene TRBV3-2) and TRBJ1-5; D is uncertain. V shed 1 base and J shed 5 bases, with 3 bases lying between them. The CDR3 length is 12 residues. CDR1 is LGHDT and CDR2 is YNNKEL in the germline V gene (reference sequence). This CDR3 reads CASSQGDQPQHF. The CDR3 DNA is TGTGCCAGCAGCCAAGGGGATCAGCCCCAGCATTTT.

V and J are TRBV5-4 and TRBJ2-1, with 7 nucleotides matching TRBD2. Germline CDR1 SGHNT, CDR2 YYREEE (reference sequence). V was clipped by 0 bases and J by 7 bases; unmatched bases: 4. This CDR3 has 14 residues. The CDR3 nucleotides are TGTGCCAGCAGCTTGGGACTAGCTCCTAATGAGCAGTTCTTC. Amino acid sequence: CASSLGLAPNEQFF.

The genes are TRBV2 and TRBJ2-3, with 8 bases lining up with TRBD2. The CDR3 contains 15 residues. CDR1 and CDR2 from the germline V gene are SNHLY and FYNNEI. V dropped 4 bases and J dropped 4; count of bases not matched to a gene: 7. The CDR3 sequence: CASSGGRGGPDTQYF. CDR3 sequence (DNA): TGTGCCAGCAGTGGTGGACGGGGGGGCCCAGATACGCAGTATTTT. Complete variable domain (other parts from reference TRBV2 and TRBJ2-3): EPEVTQTPSHQVTQMGQEVILRCVPISNHLYFYWYRQILGQKVEFLVSFYNNEISEKSEIFDDQFSVERPDGSNFTLKIRSTKLEDSAMYFCASSGGRGGPDTQYFGPGTRLTVL.

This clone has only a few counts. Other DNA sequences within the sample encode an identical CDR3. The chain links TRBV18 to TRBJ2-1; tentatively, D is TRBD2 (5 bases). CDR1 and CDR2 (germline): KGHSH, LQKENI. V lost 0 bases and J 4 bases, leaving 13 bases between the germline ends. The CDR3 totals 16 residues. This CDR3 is CASSPPRGSSYNEQFF. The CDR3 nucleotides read TGTGCCAGCTCACCACCACGGGGTAGCTCGTACAATGAGCAGTTCTTC.

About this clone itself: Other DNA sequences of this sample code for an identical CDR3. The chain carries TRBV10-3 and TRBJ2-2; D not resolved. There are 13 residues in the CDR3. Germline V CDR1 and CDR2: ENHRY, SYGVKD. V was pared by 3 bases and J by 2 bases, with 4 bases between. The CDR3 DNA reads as TGTGCCATCAGTGACTCTAACACCGGGGAGCTGTTTTTT. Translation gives CAISDSNTGELFF.

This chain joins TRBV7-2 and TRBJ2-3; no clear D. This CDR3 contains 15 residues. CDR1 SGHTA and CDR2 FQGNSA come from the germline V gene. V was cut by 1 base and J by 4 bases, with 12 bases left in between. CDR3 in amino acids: CASSLVGLNPDTQYF. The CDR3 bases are TGTGCCAGCAGCTTAGTCGGCCTGAATCCAGATACGCAGTATTTT.

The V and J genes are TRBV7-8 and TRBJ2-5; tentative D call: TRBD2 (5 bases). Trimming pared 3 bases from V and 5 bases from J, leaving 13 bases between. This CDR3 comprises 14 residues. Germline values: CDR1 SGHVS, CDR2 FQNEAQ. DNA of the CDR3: TGTGCCAGCAGCTTCCGGGAATACCGTGAGACCCAGTACTTC. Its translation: CASSFREYRETQYF.

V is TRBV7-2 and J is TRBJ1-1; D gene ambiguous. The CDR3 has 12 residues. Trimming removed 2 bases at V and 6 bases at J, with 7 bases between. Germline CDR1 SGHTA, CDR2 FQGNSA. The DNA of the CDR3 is TGTGCCAGCAGCTTATACACCTCTGAAGCTTTCTTT. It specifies CASSLYTSEAFF.

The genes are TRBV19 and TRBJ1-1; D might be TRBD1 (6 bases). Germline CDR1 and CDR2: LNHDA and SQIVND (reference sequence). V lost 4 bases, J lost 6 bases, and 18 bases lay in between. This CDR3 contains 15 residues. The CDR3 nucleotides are TGTGCCAGTAGTAAGTTTGGGGGCTCTCGCGCTGAAGCTTTCTTT. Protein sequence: CASSKFGGSRAEAFF.

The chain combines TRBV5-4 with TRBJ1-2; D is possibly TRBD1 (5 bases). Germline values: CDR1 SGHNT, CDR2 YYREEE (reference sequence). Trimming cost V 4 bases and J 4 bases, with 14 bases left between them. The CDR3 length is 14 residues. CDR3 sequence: CASSLMGDAYGYTF. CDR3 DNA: TGTGCCAGCAGCCTAATGGGGGACGCCTATGGCTACACCTTC.

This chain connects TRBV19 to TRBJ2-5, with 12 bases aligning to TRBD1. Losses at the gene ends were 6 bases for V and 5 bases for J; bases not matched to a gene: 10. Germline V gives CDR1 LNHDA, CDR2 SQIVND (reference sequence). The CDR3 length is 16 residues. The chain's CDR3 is CASSLRDRGLGETQYF. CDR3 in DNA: TGTGCCAGTAGCCTCCGGGACAGGGGGCTTGGGGAGACCCAGTACTTC.

The CDR3 sequence: CASSQSESGNTIYF. The CDR3 region has the DNA TGTGCCAGCAGCCAATCCGAGTCTGGAAACACCATATATTTT. The chain has TRBV3-1 (or the pseudogene TRBV3-2) and TRBJ1-3; D remains ambiguous. Germline loops: CDR1 LGHDT, CDR2 YNNKEL (reference sequence). The CDR3 sequence is 14 residues long. Trimming left V 2 bases short and J 1 base short, with 6 bases between.

The DNA for the CDR3 is TGTGCCAGCAGCGTCACAGGGCAGTCGGCTGAAAAACTGTTTTTT. Translated: CASSVTGQSAEKLFF. V usage is TRBV7-2 and J usage is TRBJ1-4; tentatively, D is TRBD1 (6 bases). This CDR3 has 15 residues. V dropped 5 bases and J dropped 7 bases, with 17 bases sitting between them. Germline V CDR1 and CDR2: SGHTA, FQGNSA.

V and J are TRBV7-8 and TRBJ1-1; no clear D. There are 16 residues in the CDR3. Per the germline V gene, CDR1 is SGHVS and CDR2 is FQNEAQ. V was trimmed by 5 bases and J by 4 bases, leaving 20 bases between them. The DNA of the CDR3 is TGTGCCAGCAGCACAAACCCCGGGAGGATCGGCACTGAAGCTTTCTTT. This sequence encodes CASSTNPGRIGTEAFF.

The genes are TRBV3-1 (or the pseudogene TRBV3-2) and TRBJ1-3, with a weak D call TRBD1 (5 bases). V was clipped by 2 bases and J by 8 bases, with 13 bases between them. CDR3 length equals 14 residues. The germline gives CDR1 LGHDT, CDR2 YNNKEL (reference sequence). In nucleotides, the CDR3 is TGTGCCAGCAGCCAATGGGGACTTGGGGACACCATATATTTT. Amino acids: CASSQWGLGDTIYF.

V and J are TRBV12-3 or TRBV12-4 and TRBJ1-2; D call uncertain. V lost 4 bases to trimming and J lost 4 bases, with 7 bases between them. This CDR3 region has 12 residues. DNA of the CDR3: TGTGCCAGCAGTTACCAGGCCTATGGCTACACCTTC. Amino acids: CASSYQAYGYTF.

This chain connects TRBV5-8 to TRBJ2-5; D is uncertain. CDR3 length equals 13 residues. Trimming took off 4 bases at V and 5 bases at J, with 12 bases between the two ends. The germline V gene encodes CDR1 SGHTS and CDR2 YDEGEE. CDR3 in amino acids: CASSEILWETQYF. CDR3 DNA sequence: TGTGCCAGCAGCGAGATTTTGTGGGAGACCCAGTACTTC.

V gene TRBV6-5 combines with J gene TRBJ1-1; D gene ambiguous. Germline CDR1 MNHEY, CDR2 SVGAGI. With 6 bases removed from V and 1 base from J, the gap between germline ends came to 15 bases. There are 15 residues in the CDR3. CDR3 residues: CASRISRTENTEAFF. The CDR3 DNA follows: TGTGCCAGCAGAATATCTCGGACGGAGAACACTGAAGCTTTCTTT.

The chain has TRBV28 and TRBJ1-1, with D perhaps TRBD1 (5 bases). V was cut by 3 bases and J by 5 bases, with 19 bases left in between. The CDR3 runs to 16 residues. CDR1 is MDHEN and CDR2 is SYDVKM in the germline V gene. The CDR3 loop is CASSLGGRLGRTEAFF. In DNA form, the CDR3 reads TGTGCCAGCAGTTTGGGTGGGCGGCTGGGGCGGACTGAAGCTTTCTTT.

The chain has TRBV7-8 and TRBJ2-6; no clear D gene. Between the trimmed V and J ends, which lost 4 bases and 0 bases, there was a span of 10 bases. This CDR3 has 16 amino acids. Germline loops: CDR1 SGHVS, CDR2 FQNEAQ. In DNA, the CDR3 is TGTGCCAGCAGCTCCGGTTCCCACTCTGGGGCCAACGTCCTGACTTTC. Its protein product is CASSSGSHSGANVLTF.

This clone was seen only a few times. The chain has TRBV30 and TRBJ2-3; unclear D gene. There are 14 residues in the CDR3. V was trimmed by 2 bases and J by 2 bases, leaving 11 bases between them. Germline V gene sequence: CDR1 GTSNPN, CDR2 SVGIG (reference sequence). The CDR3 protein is CAWSIGFATDTQYF. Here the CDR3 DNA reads TGTGCCTGGAGTATTGGGTTTGCCACAGATACGCAGTATTTT.

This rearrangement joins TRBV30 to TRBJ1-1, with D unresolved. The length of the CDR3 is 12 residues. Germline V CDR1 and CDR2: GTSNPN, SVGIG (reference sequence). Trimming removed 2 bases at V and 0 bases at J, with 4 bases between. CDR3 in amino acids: CAWSRVNTEAFF. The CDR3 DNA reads TGTGCCTGGAGTAGGGTGAACACTGAAGCTTTCTTT.

For the CDR3, the DNA is TGTGCCAGCAGCGTAGCGGGACTAGCGGCCAATGAGCAGTTCTTC. Amino acids: CASSVAGLAANEQFF. The chain links TRBV9 to TRBJ2-1, with TRBD2 matching 11 bases. Germline lookup yields CDR1 SGDLS and CDR2 YYNGEE. Trimming took 0 bases from V and 6 from J; bases not matched to a gene: 2. This CDR3 is built from 15 residues.

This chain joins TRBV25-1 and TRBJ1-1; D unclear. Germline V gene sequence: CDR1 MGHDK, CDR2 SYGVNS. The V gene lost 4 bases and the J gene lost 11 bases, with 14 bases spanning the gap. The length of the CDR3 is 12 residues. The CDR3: CASSGSDMGAFF. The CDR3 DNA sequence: TGTGCCAGCAGTGGTTCGGATATGGGGGCTTTCTTT.

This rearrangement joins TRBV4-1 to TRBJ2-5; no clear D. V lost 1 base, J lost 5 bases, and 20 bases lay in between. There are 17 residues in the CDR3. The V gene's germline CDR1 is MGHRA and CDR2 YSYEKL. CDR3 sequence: CASSQGTRLGYEETQYF. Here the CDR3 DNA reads TGCGCCAGCAGCCAAGGAACGAGATTAGGGTATGAGGAGACCCAGTACTTC.

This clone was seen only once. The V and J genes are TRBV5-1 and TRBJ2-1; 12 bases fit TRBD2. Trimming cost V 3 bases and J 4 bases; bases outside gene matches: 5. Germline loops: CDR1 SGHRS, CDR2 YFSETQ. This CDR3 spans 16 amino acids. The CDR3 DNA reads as TGCGCCAGCAGCTCCACTAGCGGGGGGCGATACAATGAGCAGTTCTTC. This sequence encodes CASSSTSGGRYNEQFF.

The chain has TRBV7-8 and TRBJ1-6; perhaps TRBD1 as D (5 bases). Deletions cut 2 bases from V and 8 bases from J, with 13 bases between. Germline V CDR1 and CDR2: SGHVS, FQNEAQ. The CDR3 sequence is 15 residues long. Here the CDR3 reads CASSLTSGMDSPLHF. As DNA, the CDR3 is TGTGCCAGCAGCTTAACATCAGGGATGGATTCACCCCTCCACTTT.

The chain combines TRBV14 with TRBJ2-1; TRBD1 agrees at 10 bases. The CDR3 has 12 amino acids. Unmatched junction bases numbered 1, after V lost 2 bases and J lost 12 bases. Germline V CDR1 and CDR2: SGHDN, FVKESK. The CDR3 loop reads CASSQRTGGQFF. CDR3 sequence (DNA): TGTGCCAGCAGCCAACGGACAGGGGGGCAGTTCTTC.